This TCR beta chain stems from a study of cytomegalovirus exposure and HLA in healthy donors. This CDR3 has 14 residues. The germline CDR1 and CDR2 sequences are WSHSY and SAAADI. The V and J ends lost 6 bases and 5 bases, in that order; junction bases with no gene match: 6. PCR amplification relied on 60 Vbeta primers (plus 13 Jbeta primers). TCRdb keeps only in-frame clones here, not all; method: immunoSEQ multiplex PCR. In all, the sample yields some 150,000 clones. Sequencing input: PBMCs. The chain carries TRBV10-2 and TRBJ2-2, with TRBD2 matching 7 bases. The sequence was obtained from a man between 35 and 55 years old in good health and CMV-seronegative. CDR3 amino acids: CASSPGLHTGELFF. The CDR3 DNA follows: TGCGCCAGCAGCCCGGGACTACATACCGGGGAGCTGTTTTTT.